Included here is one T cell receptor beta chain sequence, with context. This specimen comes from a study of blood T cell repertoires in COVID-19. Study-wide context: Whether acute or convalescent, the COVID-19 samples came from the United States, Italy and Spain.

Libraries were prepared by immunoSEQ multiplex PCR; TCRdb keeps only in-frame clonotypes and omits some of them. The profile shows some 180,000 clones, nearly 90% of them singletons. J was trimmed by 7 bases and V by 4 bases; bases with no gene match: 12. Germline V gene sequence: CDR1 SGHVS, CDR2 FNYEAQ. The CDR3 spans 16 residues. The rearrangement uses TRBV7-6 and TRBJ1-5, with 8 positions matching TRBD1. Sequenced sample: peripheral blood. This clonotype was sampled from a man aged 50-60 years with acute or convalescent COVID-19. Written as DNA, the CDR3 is TGTGCCAGCAGCTCCGAGGGCAGGGGGCAAGGGCAGCCCCAGCATTTT. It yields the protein CASSSEGRGQGQPQHF.